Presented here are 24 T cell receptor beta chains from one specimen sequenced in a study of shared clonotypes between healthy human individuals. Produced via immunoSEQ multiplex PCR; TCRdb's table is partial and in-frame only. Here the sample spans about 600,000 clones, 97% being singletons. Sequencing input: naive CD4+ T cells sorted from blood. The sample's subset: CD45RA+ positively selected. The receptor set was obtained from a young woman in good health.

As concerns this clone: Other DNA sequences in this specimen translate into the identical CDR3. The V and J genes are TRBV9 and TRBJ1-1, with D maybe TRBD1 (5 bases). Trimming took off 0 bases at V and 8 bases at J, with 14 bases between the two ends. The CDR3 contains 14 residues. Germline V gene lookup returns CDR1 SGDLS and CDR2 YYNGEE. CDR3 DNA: TGTGCCAGCAGCGTAGGTTCCGGAGGGACCGAAGCTTTCTTT. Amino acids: CASSVGSGGTEAFF.

CDR3 sequence: CASSWTYSNYGYTF. CDR3 nucleotides: TGTGCCAGCAGTTGGACCTATTCTAACTATGGCTACACCTTC. The chain couples TRBV6-5 to TRBJ1-2; no definite D call. The CDR3 has 14 amino acids. Trimming removed 4 bases at V and 0 bases at J, with 9 bases between. Germline-derived CDR1 and CDR2 are MNHEY and SVGAGI.

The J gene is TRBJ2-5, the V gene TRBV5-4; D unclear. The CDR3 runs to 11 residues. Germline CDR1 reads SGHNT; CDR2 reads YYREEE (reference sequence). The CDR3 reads CAYGFQETQYF. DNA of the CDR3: TGTGCTTACGGCTTTCAAGAGACCCAGTACTTC. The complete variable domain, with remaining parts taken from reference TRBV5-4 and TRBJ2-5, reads ETGVTQSPTHLIKTRGQQVTLRCSSQSGHNTVSWYQQALGQGPQFIFQYYREEENGRGNFPPRFSGLQFPNYSSELNVNALELDDSALYLCAYGFQETQYFGPGTRLLVL.

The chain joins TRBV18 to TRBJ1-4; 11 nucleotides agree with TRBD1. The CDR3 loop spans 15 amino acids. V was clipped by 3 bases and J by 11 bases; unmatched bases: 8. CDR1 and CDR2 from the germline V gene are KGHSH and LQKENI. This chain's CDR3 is CASSPVEDRGRKLFF. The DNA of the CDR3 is TGTGCCAGCTCACCGGTCGAGGACAGGGGGCGGAAACTGTTTTTT.

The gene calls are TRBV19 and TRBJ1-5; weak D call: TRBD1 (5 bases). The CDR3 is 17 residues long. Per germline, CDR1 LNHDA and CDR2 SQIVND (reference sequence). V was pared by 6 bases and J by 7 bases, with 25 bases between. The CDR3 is CASSLSVGHPVWQPQHF. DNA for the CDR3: TGTGCCAGTAGCCTTAGCGTTGGACACCCCGTCTGGCAGCCCCAGCATTTT.

In nucleotides, the CDR3 is TGTGCCAGCAGTTACGACAGGGCTTATGGCGGGGAGCAGTACTTC. Its translation is CASSYDRAYGGEQYF. The chain is built from TRBV6-5 and TRBJ2-7; 7 bases align to TRBD1. In germline, CDR1 is MNHEY, CDR2 SVGAGI. The CDR3 covers 15 residues. The trim removed 2 bases at V and 7 bases at J, leaving 11 bases unmatched.

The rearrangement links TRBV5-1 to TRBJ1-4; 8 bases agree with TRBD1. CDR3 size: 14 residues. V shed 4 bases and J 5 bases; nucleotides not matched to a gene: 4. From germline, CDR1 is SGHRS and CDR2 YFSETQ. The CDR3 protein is CASSVTGVNEKLFF. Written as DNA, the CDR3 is TGCGCCAGCAGCGTGACAGGGGTCAATGAAAAACTGTTTTTT.

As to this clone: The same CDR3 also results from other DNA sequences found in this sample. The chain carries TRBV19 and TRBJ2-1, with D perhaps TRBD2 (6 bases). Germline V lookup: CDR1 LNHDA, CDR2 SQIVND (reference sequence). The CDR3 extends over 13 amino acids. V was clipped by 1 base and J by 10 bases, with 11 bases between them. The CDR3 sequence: CASSIAGEGEQFF. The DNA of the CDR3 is TGTGCCAGTAGTATAGCGGGAGAGGGGGAGCAGTTCTTC.

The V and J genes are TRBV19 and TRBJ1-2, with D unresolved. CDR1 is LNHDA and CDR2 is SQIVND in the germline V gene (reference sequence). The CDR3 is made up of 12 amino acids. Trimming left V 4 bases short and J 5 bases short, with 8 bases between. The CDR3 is CASSRVGYGYTF. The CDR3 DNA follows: TGTGCCAGTAGTAGGGTAGGGTATGGCTACACCTTC.

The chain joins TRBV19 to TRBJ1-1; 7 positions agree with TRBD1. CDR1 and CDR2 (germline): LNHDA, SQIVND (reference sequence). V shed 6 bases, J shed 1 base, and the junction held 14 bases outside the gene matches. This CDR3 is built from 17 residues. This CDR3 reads CASSGTKPRTGNTEAFF. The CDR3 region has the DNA TGTGCCAGTAGCGGAACTAAACCCAGGACAGGGAACACTGAAGCTTTCTTT. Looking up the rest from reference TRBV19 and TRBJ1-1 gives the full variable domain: DGGITQSPKYLFRKEGQNVTLSCEQNLNHDAMYWYRQDPGQGLRLIYYSQIVNDFQKGDIAEGYSVSREKKESFPLTVTSAQKNPTAFYLCASSGTKPRTGNTEAFFGQGTRLTVV.

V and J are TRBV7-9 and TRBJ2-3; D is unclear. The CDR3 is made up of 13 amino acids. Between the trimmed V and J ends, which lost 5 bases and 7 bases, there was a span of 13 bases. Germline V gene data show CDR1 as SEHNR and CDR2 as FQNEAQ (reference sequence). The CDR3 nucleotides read TGTGCCAGCAGCGACTCTAAAAAGAATACGCAGTATTTT. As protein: CASSDSKKNTQYF. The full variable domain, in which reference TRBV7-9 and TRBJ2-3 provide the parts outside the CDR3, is DTGVSQNPRHKITKRGQNVTFRCDPISEHNRLYWYRQTLGQGPEFLTYFQNEAQLEKSRLLSDRFSAERPKGSFSTLEIQRTEQGDSAMYLCASSDSKKNTQYFGPGTRLTVL.

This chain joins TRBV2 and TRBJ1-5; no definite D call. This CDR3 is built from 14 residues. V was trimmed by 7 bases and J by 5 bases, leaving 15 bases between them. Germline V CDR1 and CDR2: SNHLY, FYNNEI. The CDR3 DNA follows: TGTGCCAGCACTAACCGGGCCGAAGATCAGCCCCAGCATTTT. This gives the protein CASTNRAEDQPQHF.

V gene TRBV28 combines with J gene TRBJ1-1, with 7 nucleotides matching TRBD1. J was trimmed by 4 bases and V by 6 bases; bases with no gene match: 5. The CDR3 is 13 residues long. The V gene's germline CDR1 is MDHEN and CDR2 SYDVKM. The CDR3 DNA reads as TGTGCCAGCAGCCACGACAGGGTCACTGAAGCTTTCTTT. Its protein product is CASSHDRVTEAFF. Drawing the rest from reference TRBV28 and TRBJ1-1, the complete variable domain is DVKVTQSSRYLVKRTGEKVFLECVQDMDHENMFWYRQDPGLGLRLIYFSYDVKMKEKGDIPEGYSVSREKKERFSLILESASTNQTSMYLCASSHDRVTEAFFGQGTRLTVV.

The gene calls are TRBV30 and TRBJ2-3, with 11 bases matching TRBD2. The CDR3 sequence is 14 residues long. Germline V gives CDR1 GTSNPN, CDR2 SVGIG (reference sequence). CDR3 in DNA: TGTGCACAGAAACTAGCGGGGGGCACAGATACGCAGTATTTT. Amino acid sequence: CAQKLAGGTDTQYF.

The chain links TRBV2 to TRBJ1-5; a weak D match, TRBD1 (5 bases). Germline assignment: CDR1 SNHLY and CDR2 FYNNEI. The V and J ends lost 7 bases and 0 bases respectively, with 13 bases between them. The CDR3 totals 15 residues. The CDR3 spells CASKSTAHSNQPQHF. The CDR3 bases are TGTGCCAGCAAATCGACAGCACATAGCAATCAGCCCCAGCATTTT.

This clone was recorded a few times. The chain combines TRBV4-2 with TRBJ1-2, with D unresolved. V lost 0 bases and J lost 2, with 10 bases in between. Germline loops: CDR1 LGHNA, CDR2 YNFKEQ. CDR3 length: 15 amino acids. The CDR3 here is CASSQEVSANYGYTF. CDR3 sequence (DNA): TGTGCCAGCAGCCAAGAGGTCTCGGCAAACTATGGCTACACCTTC.

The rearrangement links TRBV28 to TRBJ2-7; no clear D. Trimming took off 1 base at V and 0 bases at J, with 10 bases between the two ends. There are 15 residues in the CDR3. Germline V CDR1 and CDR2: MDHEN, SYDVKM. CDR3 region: CASSLFVRSSYEQYF. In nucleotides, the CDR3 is TGTGCCAGCAGTTTATTCGTGCGAAGCTCCTACGAGCAGTACTTC.

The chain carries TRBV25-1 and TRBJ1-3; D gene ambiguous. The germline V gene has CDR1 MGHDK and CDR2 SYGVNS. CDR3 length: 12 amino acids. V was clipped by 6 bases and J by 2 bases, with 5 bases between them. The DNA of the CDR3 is TGTGCCAGCAGCTTGGCTGGAAACACCATATATTTT. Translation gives CASSLAGNTIYF.

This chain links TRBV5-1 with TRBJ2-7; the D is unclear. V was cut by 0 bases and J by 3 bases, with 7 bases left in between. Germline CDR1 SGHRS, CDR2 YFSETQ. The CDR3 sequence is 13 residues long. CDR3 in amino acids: CASSLVGNYEQYF. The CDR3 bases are TGCGCCAGCAGCTTGGTTGGCAACTACGAGCAGTACTTC.

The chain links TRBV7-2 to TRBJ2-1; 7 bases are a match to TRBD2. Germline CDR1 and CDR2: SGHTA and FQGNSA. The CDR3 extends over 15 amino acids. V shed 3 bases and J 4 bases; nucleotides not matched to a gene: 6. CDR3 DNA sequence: TGTGCCAGCAGCTTGGGGCTAGCGGAATACAATGAGCAGTTCTTC. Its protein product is CASSLGLAEYNEQFF.

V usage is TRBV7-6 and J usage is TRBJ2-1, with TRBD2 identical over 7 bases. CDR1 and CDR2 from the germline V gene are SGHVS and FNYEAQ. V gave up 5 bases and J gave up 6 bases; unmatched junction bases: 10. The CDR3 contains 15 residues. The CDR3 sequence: CASSEHRDYLNEQFF. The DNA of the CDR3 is TGTGCCAGCAGCGAGCACCGGGACTATCTCAATGAGCAGTTCTTC.

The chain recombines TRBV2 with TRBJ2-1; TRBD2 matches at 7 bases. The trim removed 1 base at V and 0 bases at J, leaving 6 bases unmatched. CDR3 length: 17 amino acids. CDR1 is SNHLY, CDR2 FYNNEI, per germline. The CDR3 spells CASSEGRGRSSYNEQFF. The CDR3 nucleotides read TGTGCCAGCAGTGAAGGGCGGGGGAGGAGCTCCTACAATGAGCAGTTCTTC.

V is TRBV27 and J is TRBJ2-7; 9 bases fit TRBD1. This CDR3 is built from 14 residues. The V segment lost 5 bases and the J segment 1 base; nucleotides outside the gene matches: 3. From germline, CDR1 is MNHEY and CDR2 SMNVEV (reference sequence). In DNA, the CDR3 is TGTGCCAGCAGTATGGACAGGGGTTCCTACGAGCAGTACTTC. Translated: CASSMDRGSYEQYF.

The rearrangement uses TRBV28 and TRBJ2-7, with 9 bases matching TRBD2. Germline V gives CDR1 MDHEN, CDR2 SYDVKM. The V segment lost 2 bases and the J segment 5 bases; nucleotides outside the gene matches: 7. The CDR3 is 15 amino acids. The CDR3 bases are TGTGCCAGCAGTTTAGCGGGAGGGCCTAACAACGAGCAGTACTTC. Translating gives CASSLAGGPNNEQYF.